Listed below are T cell receptor beta chains from one sample, sequenced in a study of blood T cell repertoires in COVID-19. Data came from immunoSEQ multiplex PCR; TCRdb stores just in-frame clones and leaves some out. The sample lists about 77,000 clones, around nine tenths occurring once. The source material was peripheral blood. Receptors originate from an elderly woman with active or convalescent COVID-19. Each CDR3 is given with its conserved first and last residue. Fields, in order: D gene, V gene, J gene, clone size, CDR3 DNA, CDR3 protein. A D gene is named only where the DNA matches it firmly. Size is stated for part of the rows, as once, few or many counts, or as a class when the clone is expanded.

D gene: -; V gene: TRBV6-2/TRBV6-3; J gene: TRBJ1-5; clone size: -; CDR3 DNA: TGTGCCAGCAGCGCAGCCAGGGGCAATCAGCCCCAGCATTTT; CDR3 protein: CASSAARGNQPQHF
D gene: TRBD1; V gene: TRBV6-1; J gene: TRBJ1-5; clone size: -; CDR3 DNA: TGTGCCAGCAGTTGGGACAGCAAGTATCAGCCCCAGCATTTT; CDR3 protein: CASSWDSKYQPQHF
D gene: -; V gene: TRBV7-2; J gene: TRBJ2-5; clone size: -; CDR3 DNA: TGTGCCAGCAGCTTAATCCCCGGGGTAGGGGAGACCCAGTACTTC; CDR3 protein: CASSLIPGVGETQYF
D gene: -; V gene: TRBV2; J gene: TRBJ2-3; clone size: -; CDR3 DNA: TGTGCCAGCACCAACTCGGCAGATACGCAGTATTTT; CDR3 protein: CASTNSADTQYF
D gene: -; V gene: TRBV9; J gene: TRBJ1-4; clone size: -; CDR3 DNA: TGTGCCAGCAGGGTCCTTTCCGGGGAAAAACTGTTTTTT; CDR3 protein: CASRVLSGEKLFF
D gene: -; V gene: TRBV7-9; J gene: TRBJ1-1; clone size: -; CDR3 DNA: TGTGCCAGCAGCTTAGGATCACGGGGGAACACTGAAGCTTTCTTT; CDR3 protein: CASSLGSRGNTEAFF
D gene: -; V gene: TRBV30; J gene: TRBJ2-3; clone size: -; CDR3 DNA: TGTGCCTGGGGGGCTAGGGATACGCAGTATTTT; CDR3 protein: CAWGARDTQYF
D gene: -; V gene: TRBV5-1; J gene: TRBJ1-1; clone size: -; CDR3 DNA: TGCGCCAGCAGCTCCCAGGGATTGGGGAACACTGAAGCTTTCTTT; CDR3 protein: CASSSQGLGNTEAFF
D gene: -; V gene: TRBV2; J gene: TRBJ2-2; clone size: -; CDR3 DNA: TGTGCCAGCAGTCGTCAGGGTCGGGACACCGGGGAGCTGTTTTTT; CDR3 protein: CASSRQGRDTGELFF
D gene: -; V gene: TRBV5-1; J gene: TRBJ1-1; clone size: -; CDR3 DNA: TGCGCCAGCAGCTTGTTGTCAGGCCTGAACACTGAAGCTTTCTTT; CDR3 protein: CASSLLSGLNTEAFF
D gene: -; V gene: TRBV6-4; J gene: TRBJ1-2; clone size: -; CDR3 DNA: TGTGCCAGCAGTCCCCCCAAGGGGGACGCTCTTCCCGATGGCTACACCTTC; CDR3 protein: CASSPPKGDALPDGYTF
D gene: -; V gene: TRBV7-2; J gene: TRBJ2-1; clone size: -; CDR3 DNA: TGTGCCAGCAGCTTAGAGTGGGGCGGATCCAATGAGCAGTTCTTC; CDR3 protein: CASSLEWGGSNEQFF
D gene: TRBD1; V gene: TRBV9; J gene: TRBJ2-1; clone size: once; CDR3 DNA: TGTGCCAGCAGCGTAGAGCCACTAACAGGGGAGTACTACAATGAGCAGTTCTTC; CDR3 protein: CASSVEPLTGEYYNEQFF
D gene: -; V gene: TRBV25-1; J gene: TRBJ1-1; clone size: -; CDR3 DNA: TGTGCCAGCCTTTCGGGTGGGGGGATGAACACTGAAGCTTTCTTT; CDR3 protein: CASLSGGGMNTEAFF
D gene: -; V gene: TRBV9; J gene: TRBJ2-7; clone size: -; CDR3 DNA: TGTGCCAGCAGCGGGACAGCGAGCTACGAGCAGTACTTC; CDR3 protein: CASSGTASYEQYF
D gene: TRBD1; V gene: TRBV13; J gene: TRBJ1-1; clone size: few; CDR3 DNA: TGTGCCAGCAGCTTAAGGACAGGGGTACTGAACACTGAAGCTTTCTTT; CDR3 protein: CASSLRTGVLNTEAFF
D gene: TRBD1; V gene: TRBV7-2; J gene: TRBJ1-2; clone size: -; CDR3 DNA: TGTGCCAGCAGCCTCGACACAGGGGACTATGGCTACACCTTC; CDR3 protein: CASSLDTGDYGYTF
D gene: -; V gene: TRBV5-1; J gene: TRBJ2-7; clone size: -; CDR3 DNA: TGCGCCAGCAGCTTGGAATCCGTGAGCTCCTACGAGCAGTACTTC; CDR3 protein: CASSLESVSSYEQYF
D gene: TRBD1; V gene: TRBV28; J gene: TRBJ1-2; clone size: -; CDR3 DNA: TGTGCCAGCAGCCTACTCCGGGACAGCCTTGGCTATGGCTACACCTTC; CDR3 protein: CASSLLRDSLGYGYTF
D gene: TRBD2; V gene: TRBV7-2; J gene: TRBJ2-1; clone size: -; CDR3 DNA: TGTGCCAGCAGCTACAGCGGGGGTACAATCTACAATGAGCAGTTCTTC; CDR3 protein: CASSYSGGTIYNEQFF
D gene: -; V gene: TRBV3-1/TRBV3-2; J gene: TRBJ1-1; clone size: -; CDR3 DNA: TGTGCCAGCAGCCAAGATCGGGGGACTGAAGCTTTCTTT; CDR3 protein: CASSQDRGTEAFF
D gene: TRBD1; V gene: TRBV6-5; J gene: TRBJ2-2; clone size: few; CDR3 DNA: TGTGCCAGCAGTTACGACGGCAGGGGGCTCACCGGGGAGCTGTTTTTT; CDR3 protein: CASSYDGRGLTGELFF
D gene: TRBD1; V gene: TRBV18; J gene: TRBJ1-3; clone size: -; CDR3 DNA: TGTGCCAGCTCACCGGGGACAGTTGGAAACACCATATATTTT; CDR3 protein: CASSPGTVGNTIYF
D gene: -; V gene: TRBV3-1/TRBV3-2; J gene: TRBJ1-3; clone size: -; CDR3 DNA: TGTGCCAGCAGCCACCAATCACATGCGGGGATGGGAAACACCATATATTTT; CDR3 protein: CASSHQSHAGMGNTIYF
D gene: -; V gene: TRBV2; J gene: TRBJ1-1; clone size: -; CDR3 DNA: TGTGCCAGCGGAAGAACCAGGGGGAACACTGAAGCTTTCTTT; CDR3 protein: CASGRTRGNTEAFF
D gene: -; V gene: TRBV4-2; J gene: TRBJ1-2; clone size: -; CDR3 DNA: TGTGCCAGCAGCCAAGTTCCGGACAGTGAGAGGGGCTACACCTTC; CDR3 protein: CASSQVPDSERGYTF
D gene: TRBD1; V gene: TRBV19; J gene: TRBJ2-3; clone size: -; CDR3 DNA: TGTGCCAGTAGTCCAAGGACAGGGGGCTGGACAGATACGCAGTATTTT; CDR3 protein: CASSPRTGGWTDTQYF
D gene: TRBD1; V gene: TRBV10-3; J gene: TRBJ2-7; clone size: -; CDR3 DNA: TGTGCCATCCAAACCGGACAGGGCTCCTACGAGCAGTACTTC; CDR3 protein: CAIQTGQGSYEQYF
D gene: TRBD1; V gene: TRBV4-3; J gene: TRBJ1-4; clone size: -; CDR3 DNA: TGCGCCAGCAGCCAGCCCGGGACAGGGGATGAAAAACTGTTTTTT; CDR3 protein: CASSQPGTGDEKLFF
D gene: -; V gene: TRBV18; J gene: TRBJ1-2; clone size: -; CDR3 DNA: TGTGCCAGCTCACCAGGGGGCAACTATGGCTACACCTTC; CDR3 protein: CASSPGGNYGYTF
D gene: TRBD1; V gene: TRBV28; J gene: TRBJ1-2; clone size: once; CDR3 DNA: TGTGCCAGCAGGACGACAGGGGATGGCTACACCTTC; CDR3 protein: CASRTTGDGYTF
D gene: TRBD2; V gene: TRBV9; J gene: TRBJ2-7; clone size: -; CDR3 DNA: TGTGCCAGCAGCGTAGCTAGCGGGTTGTCCTACGAGCAGTACTTC; CDR3 protein: CASSVASGLSYEQYF
D gene: TRBD1; V gene: TRBV10-3; J gene: TRBJ1-2; clone size: -; CDR3 DNA: TGTGCTACCGGGACAGGGGTGAGCTATGGCTACACCTTC; CDR3 protein: CATGTGVSYGYTF
D gene: -; V gene: TRBV4-2; J gene: TRBJ2-3; clone size: -; CDR3 DNA: TGTGCCAGCAGCCAAGAATTGGGGGGGGCGAACACAGATACGCAGTATTTT; CDR3 protein: CASSQELGGANTDTQYF
D gene: -; V gene: TRBV30; J gene: TRBJ1-5; clone size: -; CDR3 DNA: TGTGCCTGGAGCCCTCCTAATCAGCCCCAGCATTTT; CDR3 protein: CAWSPPNQPQHF
D gene: -; V gene: TRBV13; J gene: TRBJ2-6; clone size: -; CDR3 DNA: TGTGCCAGCAGCTTGGGGCTATTCTCTGGGGCCAACGTCCTGACTTTC; CDR3 protein: CASSLGLFSGANVLTF
D gene: -; V gene: TRBV19; J gene: TRBJ2-3; clone size: -; CDR3 DNA: TGTGCCAGTAGTATATGGGGAAGCGGAGATACGCAGTATTTT; CDR3 protein: CASSIWGSGDTQYF
D gene: TRBD1; V gene: TRBV5-1; J gene: TRBJ1-3; clone size: -; CDR3 DNA: TGCGCCAGCAGCTTCACAGGGGGATCTGGAAACACCATATATTTT; CDR3 protein: CASSFTGGSGNTIYF
D gene: TRBD1; V gene: TRBV5-4; J gene: TRBJ2-5; clone size: -; CDR3 DNA: TGTGCCAGCAGTCCAGGGGGCTCGGAGACCCAGTACTTC; CDR3 protein: CASSPGGSETQYF
D gene: TRBD1; V gene: TRBV2; J gene: TRBJ1-3; clone size: -; CDR3 DNA: TGTGCCAGCAGCCCGGGACAGGGTCTTGTTGGAAACACCATATATTTT; CDR3 protein: CASSPGQGLVGNTIYF
D gene: -; V gene: TRBV4-3; J gene: TRBJ2-7; clone size: -; CDR3 DNA: TGCGCCAGCAGCCCCTCGTTGCCGGGCTCCTACGAGCAGTACTTC; CDR3 protein: CASSPSLPGSYEQYF
D gene: -; V gene: TRBV10-3; J gene: TRBJ2-3; clone size: -; CDR3 DNA: TGTGCCATCAGTGCGGAGCCCACAGATACGCAGTATTTT; CDR3 protein: CAISAEPTDTQYF
D gene: TRBD1; V gene: TRBV6-5; J gene: TRBJ2-7; clone size: -; CDR3 DNA: TGTGCCAGCAGTTATGGGGACAGGGCCTACGAGCAGTACTTC; CDR3 protein: CASSYGDRAYEQYF
D gene: -; V gene: TRBV4-3; J gene: TRBJ1-5; clone size: -; CDR3 DNA: TGCGCCAGCAGCCAAGAGAGCACTAGCAATCAGCCCCAGCATTTT; CDR3 protein: CASSQESTSNQPQHF
D gene: TRBD1; V gene: TRBV9; J gene: TRBJ2-3; clone size: -; CDR3 DNA: TGTGCCAGCAGCGCCACAGGGGCGGATACGCAGTATTTT; CDR3 protein: CASSATGADTQYF
D gene: -; V gene: TRBV3-1/TRBV3-2; J gene: TRBJ1-2; clone size: -; CDR3 DNA: TGTGCCAGCAGCCAAGGTGCACAGGGATCATATGGCTACACCTTC; CDR3 protein: CASSQGAQGSYGYTF
D gene: TRBD1; V gene: TRBV28; J gene: TRBJ2-7; clone size: -; CDR3 DNA: TGTGCCAGCAGTTTACCCGATGGGACAGGTTACGAGCAGTACTTC; CDR3 protein: CASSLPDGTGYEQYF
D gene: TRBD1; V gene: TRBV28; J gene: TRBJ2-6; clone size: -; CDR3 DNA: TGTGCCAGCGACAGGGGGGGTAGCTCTGGGGCCAACGTCCTGACTTTC; CDR3 protein: CASDRGGSSGANVLTF
D gene: TRBD1; V gene: TRBV4-1; J gene: TRBJ1-6; clone size: -; CDR3 DNA: TGCGCCAGCACCTCCCCCGGGACAGAGTATAATTCACCCCTCCACTTT; CDR3 protein: CASTSPGTEYNSPLHF
D gene: TRBD2; V gene: TRBV5-1; J gene: TRBJ2-5; clone size: -; CDR3 DNA: TGCGCCAGCAGCTTATCGAGCGGGGAAGTCCGAGAGACCCAGTACTTC; CDR3 protein: CASSLSSGEVRETQYF
D gene: TRBD1; V gene: TRBV28; J gene: TRBJ1-5; clone size: -; CDR3 DNA: TGTGCCAGCAGTTCGCCCCAACTGACAGGGGAAGGTAATCAGCCCCAGCATTTT; CDR3 protein: CASSSPQLTGEGNQPQHF
D gene: TRBD2; V gene: TRBV28; J gene: TRBJ2-1; clone size: -; CDR3 DNA: TGTGCCAGCAGTCACGGGACTAGCGGGGTAAGGGATGAGCAGTTCTTC; CDR3 protein: CASSHGTSGVRDEQFF